Below, one T cell receptor beta chain is given with its context. Its antigen is still unknown. This entry belongs to a study of shared clonotypes between healthy human individuals. At the level of the study: There were three CD4 naive, three CD4 memory, two CD8 naive and one CD8 memory plates per donor. The study's findings and limits: The rarefaction results pointed to incomplete sorted-subset sequencing despite large depth.

Naive CD8 populations comprised CD45RO-negative cells positively selected for CCR7, excluding terminally differentiated effector memory CD45RA+ cells. The authors split each subset's genomic DNA evenly across several immunoSEQ plates. The assay was immunoSEQ multiplex PCR, and TCRdb's table has in-frame clones only and misses some. The sample lists some 2 million clones; approximately 94% were seen once. The germline gives CDR1 SGHAT, CDR2 FQNNGV. V lost 2 bases, J lost 4 bases, and 14 bases lay in between. The CDR3 has 15 amino acids. The sample consisted of naive CD8+ T cells sorted from blood. The chain carries TRBV11-2 and TRBJ1-2, with D possibly being TRBD1 (5 bases). This TCR was recovered from a man between 18 and 29 years old in good health. CDR3 sequence (DNA): TGTGCCAGCAGCTTAACTTACGGGGCCGGCTATGGCTACACCTTC. Translating it yields CASSLTYGAGYGYTF.